Sequencing of this T cell receptor (beta chain) was carried out in a study of OX40 agonist ivuxolimab in advanced cancers. Background on the study: Checkpoint inhibitors had been given previously to 40% of patients.

Findings and caveats of the study: At 0.1 to 3.0 mg/kg, CD4+ and CD8+ blood T cells expanded clonally by week 6.

Profiling relied on immunoSEQ multiplex PCR, and the TCRdb table lists in-frame clones only, not all of them. The sample holds about 27,000 clones; approximately 79% are singletons and the top ten take 25% to 30%. V lost 2 bases, J lost 6 bases, and 9 bases lay in between. The CDR3 is 13 amino acids. Germline values: CDR1 MNHEY, CDR2 SVGAGI. Of note for this clone: Its specificity is unknown.

Cycle 7 day 1, cycle 4 day 1, and baseline were the timepoints at which blood was sampled. J is TRBJ2-3 and V is TRBV6-5; D unresolved. The sample was CD4+ or CD8+ T cells sorted from blood, taken in a trial of the OX40 agonist ivuxolimab. The source of this sequence is an adult with an advanced solid tumor such as melanoma, head and neck, liver or kidney cancer. The CDR3 DNA is TGTGCCAGCAGTTACGCAGGTTGGGATACGCAGTATTTT. It encodes CASSYAGWDTQYF.